The 10 T cell receptor beta chains below were found in one sample sequenced in a study of cytomegalovirus exposure and HLA in healthy donors. A multiplex PCR was run with 60 Vbeta primers and 13 Jbeta primers. Sequencing used immunoSEQ multiplex PCR; TCRdb keeps in-frame clones, though not all of them. The data contain about 170,000 clones, around 76% of them singletons. The sample taken for sequencing was PBMCs. These receptor sequences come from a woman aged 25 to 39 in good health and CMV-seropositive.

V is TRBV6-1 and J is TRBJ1-1; 11 bases line up with TRBD1. This CDR3 has 17 amino acids. The J segment lost 7 bases and the V segment lost 2 bases, leaving 12 bases of the junction unmatched. Germline V gene sequence: CDR1 MNHNS, CDR2 SASEGT. CDR3: CASSEMGTGGIPIEAFF. For the CDR3, the DNA is TGTGCCAGCAGTGAAATGGGGACAGGGGGAATCCCGATTGAAGCTTTCTTT.

The chain carries TRBV30 and TRBJ2-7; 7 bases map to TRBD2. CDR1 and CDR2 (germline): GTSNPN, SVGIG (reference sequence). Losses at the gene ends were 0 bases for V and 3 bases for J; bases not matched to a gene: 5. The CDR3 consists of 14 residues. CDR3 residues: CAWSVGGGGYEQYF. For the CDR3, the DNA is TGTGCCTGGAGTGTCGGTGGGGGGGGCTACGAGCAGTACTTC. Variable domain in full (rest from reference TRBV30 and TRBJ2-7): SQTIHQWPATLVQPVGSPLSLECTVEGTSNPNLYWYRQAAGRGLQLLFYSVGIGQISSEVPQNLSASRPQDRQFILSSKKLLLSDSGFYLCAWSVGGGGYEQYFGPGTRLTVT.

V and J are TRBV5-8 and TRBJ1-1; 7 nucleotides line up with TRBD1. Germline assignment: CDR1 SGHTS and CDR2 YDEGEE. J lost 0 bases, V lost 4 bases, and 6 bases had no gene match. This CDR3 has 15 residues. CDR3 DNA: TGTGCCAGCAGCGTGGGACAGCTTATGAACACTGAAGCTTTCTTT. It specifies CASSVGQLMNTEAFF.

The chain couples TRBV30 to TRBJ2-3; 9 positions match TRBD2. V shed 4 bases, J shed 0 bases, and the junction held 2 bases outside the gene matches. The CDR3 is 14 amino acids. CDR1 is GTSNPN, CDR2 SVGIG, per germline (reference sequence). CDR3 loop: CAWKLAGSTDTQYF. CDR3 DNA: TGTGCCTGGAAGCTAGCGGGAAGCACAGATACGCAGTATTTT.

The chain couples TRBV30 to TRBJ1-3, with 7 bases matching TRBD1. The J segment lost 6 bases and the V segment lost 3 bases, leaving 14 bases of the junction unmatched. Germline V gene lookup returns CDR1 GTSNPN and CDR2 SVGIG (reference sequence). CDR3 size: 16 residues. CDR3 sequence: CAWSGPDRDLANTIYF. In nucleotides, the CDR3 is TGTGCCTGGAGCGGACCCGACAGGGATCTCGCAAACACCATATATTTT.

V gene TRBV18 combines with J gene TRBJ1-1; TRBD1 aligns across 7 bases. The germline gives CDR1 KGHSH, CDR2 LQKENI. This CDR3 spans 15 amino acids. The V segment lost 3 bases and the J segment 0 bases; nucleotides outside the gene matches: 4. CDR3 DNA: TGTGCCAGCTCACCCAAGGGACAGCTGAACACTGAAGCTTTCTTT. It codes for CASSPKGQLNTEAFF.

V is TRBV6-5 and J is TRBJ1-1; tentative D call: TRBD1 (6 bases). The germline CDR1 and CDR2 sequences are MNHEY and SVGAGI. V gave up 6 bases and J gave up 3 bases, with 17 bases separating them. The CDR3 runs to 15 residues. Written as DNA, the CDR3 is TGTGCCAGCAGATATAGGTGGACAGCGGACACTGAAGCTTTCTTT. As protein: CASRYRWTADTEAFF.

Only a few counts were recorded for this clone. This chain uses TRBV10-2 with TRBJ2-7; D perhaps matches TRBD1 (5 bases). Germline CDR1 WSHSY, CDR2 SAAADI. Trimming took off 5 bases at V and 0 bases at J, with 20 bases between the two ends. The length of the CDR3 is 17 residues. CDR3 in DNA: TGCGCCAGCAGTCAAAGCCCCTACAGGTTTCCCTCCTACGAGCAGTACTTC. This translates into CASSQSPYRFPSYEQYF.

This chain joins TRBV6-5 and TRBJ2-5, with TRBD1 matching over 8 bases. In germline, CDR1 is MNHEY, CDR2 SVGAGI. The V and J ends lost 2 bases and 4 bases, in that order; junction bases with no gene match: 6. The CDR3 is 15 residues long. This CDR3 reads CASSYHHGQGETQYF. CDR3 DNA sequence: TGTGCCAGCAGTTACCACCATGGACAGGGAGAGACCCAGTACTTC.

Ten or more counts support this clone. V usage is TRBV19 and J usage is TRBJ1-1, with D possibly matching TRBD1 (6 bases). Germline lookup yields CDR1 LNHDA and CDR2 SQIVND (reference sequence). The CDR3 has 15 amino acids. Trimming left V 5 bases short and J 1 base short, with 14 bases between. The DNA for the CDR3 is TGTGCCAGTAGTCAAACAGGGAGGGGGAACACTGAAGCTTTCTTT. Protein product: CASSQTGRGNTEAFF.